This record concerns one T cell receptor (beta chain) sequence. What it binds is unknown. The CDR3 regions of TCR beta were amplified from RNA transcripts. An initial round of RT-PCR targeting the TCR CDR3 relied on the HTBI primer set. TCRdb reanalysed the multiplex PCR reads using MiXCR and keeps one entry per CDR3 protein. This table has over 350,000 distinct CDR3 sequences, about 14% appearing once. The CDR3 totals 16 residues. V lost 1 base to trimming and J lost 4 bases, with 16 bases between them. The germline CDR1 and CDR2 sequences are MGHRA and YSYEKL. This sample was taken from a study of T cells in Graves' hyperthyroidism and ophthalmopathy. General study findings and limits: In the blood, most expanded thyroid clonotypes above 0.001 appeared as well.

Patients having uncontrolled infection, another autoimmune disease, pregnancy or lactation were not included. Sequenced sample: blood. The V gene is TRBV4-1, the J gene TRBJ2-5, with D tentatively TRBD1 (5 bases). This receptor was obtained from a man in his fifties or sixties with Graves' ophthalmopathy. The CDR3 here is CASSQAIAGSGETQYF. CDR3 DNA: TGCGCCAGCAGCCAAGCTATCGCAGGGTCAGGAGAGACCCAGTACTTC.